A selection of T cell receptor beta chains follows, all from one sample in a study of blood T cell repertoires in COVID-19. The protocol was immunoSEQ multiplex PCR, while the TCRdb copy is restricted to in-frame clones and leaves out a portion. In the table there are some 160,000 clones, around four fifths of which are singletons. The material sequenced was peripheral blood. The origin of the receptors is a woman of 80 years or more with COVID-19, enrolled during active disease. The CDR3 runs from the conserved cysteine through the conserved F or W. The order of the fields is V gene, D gene, J gene, clone size, CDR3 protein, CDR3 DNA. D genes are given only for firm matches. Clone size appears in some rows only: once, few, many, or a class for an expanded clone.

V: TRBV28
D: TRBD2
J: TRBJ2-7
size: NA
CDR3: CASRSIAGGLHYEQYF
DNA: TGTGCCAGCAGGTCCATAGCGGGGGGCTTACACTACGAGCAGTACTTC

V: TRBV12-3/TRBV12-4
D: TRBD2
J: TRBJ2-7
size: NA
CDR3: CASSFERGLEQYF
DNA: TGTGCCAGCAGTTTCGAGCGGGGGCTCGAGCAGTACTTC

V: TRBV19
D: TRBD2
J: TRBJ2-1
size: NA
CDR3: CATEGLAGATPFF
DNA: TGTGCCACCGAAGGACTAGCGGGAGCTACCCCGTTCTTC

V: TRBV27
D: TRBD1
J: TRBJ1-5
size: once
CDR3: CASSFGQGAGQPQHF
DNA: TGTGCCAGCAGTTTTGGACAGGGGGCAGGACAGCCCCAGCATTTT

V: TRBV6-2/TRBV6-3
D: TRBD2
J: TRBJ2-2
size: NA
CDR3: CASSWGLAGAGELFF
DNA: TGTGCCAGCAGTTGGGGACTAGCGGGGGCCGGGGAGCTGTTTTTT

V: TRBV5-4
D: NA
J: TRBJ2-3
size: NA
CDR3: CASSFGGRAGTDTQYF
DNA: TGTGCCAGCAGCTTTGGAGGACGAGCCGGCACAGATACGCAGTATTTT

V: TRBV10-1
D: TRBD1
J: TRBJ2-1
size: NA
CDR3: CASSEAPGTGFNEQFF
DNA: TGCGCCAGCAGTGAAGCTCCCGGGACAGGGTTCAATGAGCAGTTCTTC

V: TRBV5-5
D: NA
J: TRBJ2-1
size: NA
CDR3: CASSLAVGGPSSYNEQFF
DNA: TGTGCCAGCAGCTTGGCGGTGGGGGGGCCTAGCTCCTACAATGAGCAGTTCTTC

V: TRBV18
D: NA
J: TRBJ1-2
size: once
CDR3: CASSPPSANYGYTF
DNA: TGTGCCAGCTCACCACCGTCGGCTAACTATGGCTACACCTTC

V: TRBV10-2
D: NA
J: TRBJ2-7
size: NA
CDR3: CASSSWTDLYEQYF
DNA: TGCGCCAGCAGTTCCTGGACAGACCTCTACGAGCAGTACTTC

V: TRBV6-2/TRBV6-3
D: TRBD1
J: TRBJ2-3
size: NA
CDR3: CASSTPLRAGGSTDTQYF
DNA: TGTGCCAGCAGTACCCCCCTCAGAGCAGGGGGAAGCACAGATACGCAGTATTTT

V: TRBV5-1
D: TRBD1
J: TRBJ1-1
size: few
CDR3: CASSRVDRVFGTEAFF
DNA: TGCGCCAGCAGCCGTGTAGACAGGGTTTTTGGTACTGAAGCTTTCTTT

V: TRBV5-4
D: TRBD1
J: TRBJ1-1
size: NA
CDR3: CASRPGQGIEAFF
DNA: TGTGCCAGCAGGCCAGGACAGGGGATTGAAGCTTTCTTT

V: TRBV5-1
D: TRBD2
J: TRBJ2-5
size: NA
CDR3: CASSTLAGGETQYF
DNA: TGCGCCAGCAGCACACTAGCGGGAGGAGAGACCCAGTACTTC

V: TRBV28
D: TRBD1
J: TRBJ1-2
size: NA
CDR3: CASTQQGAGYGYTF
DNA: TGTGCCAGCACCCAACAGGGGGCAGGGTATGGCTACACCTTC

V: TRBV15
D: TRBD1
J: TRBJ2-1
size: once
CDR3: CATRGQGMANEQFF
DNA: TGTGCCACCCGGGGACAGGGTATGGCCAATGAGCAGTTCTTC

V: TRBV7-9
D: TRBD1
J: TRBJ1-1
size: few
CDR3: CASSFRDSEAFF
DNA: TGTGCCAGCAGCTTCCGGGACAGTGAAGCTTTCTTT

V: TRBV14
D: TRBD1
J: TRBJ1-1
size: NA
CDR3: CASSQMTGWQDTEAFF
DNA: TGTGCCAGCAGCCAGATGACAGGGTGGCAGGACACTGAAGCTTTCTTT

V: TRBV11-3
D: NA
J: TRBJ2-2
size: NA
CDR3: CASSLDLSTTGELFF
DNA: TGTGCCAGCAGCTTAGATCTTAGCACCACCGGGGAGCTGTTTTTT

V: TRBV4-2
D: TRBD2
J: TRBJ2-5
size: once
CDR3: CASSPLRGGRETQYF
DNA: TGTGCCAGCAGCCCCCTCCGGGGGGGCCGAGAGACCCAGTACTTC

V: TRBV5-4
D: TRBD1
J: TRBJ1-1
size: NA
CDR3: CASSIDRGDTEAFF
DNA: TGTGCCAGCAGCATAGACAGGGGGGACACTGAAGCTTTCTTT

V: TRBV5-1
D: TRBD2
J: TRBJ2-1
size: NA
CDR3: CASRQGTSGYNEQFF
DNA: TGCGCCAGCAGACAAGGGACTAGCGGATACAATGAGCAGTTCTTC